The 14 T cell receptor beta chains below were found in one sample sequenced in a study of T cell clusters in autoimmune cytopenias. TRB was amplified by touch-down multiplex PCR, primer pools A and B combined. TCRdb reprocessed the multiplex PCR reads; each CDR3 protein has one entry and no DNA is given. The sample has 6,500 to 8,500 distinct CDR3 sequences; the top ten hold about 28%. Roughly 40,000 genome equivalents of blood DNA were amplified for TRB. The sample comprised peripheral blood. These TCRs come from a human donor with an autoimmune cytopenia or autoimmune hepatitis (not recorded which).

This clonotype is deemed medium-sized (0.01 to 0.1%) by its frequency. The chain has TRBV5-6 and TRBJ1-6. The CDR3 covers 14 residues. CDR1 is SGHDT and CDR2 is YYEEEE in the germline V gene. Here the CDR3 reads CASSLRGRESPLHF.

This CDR3 reads CASRGVRTEAFF. The chain combines TRBV10-2 with TRBJ1-1; TCRdb calls TRBD1, which cannot be checked without DNA. The CDR3 has 12 amino acids. Per the germline V gene, CDR1 is WSHSY and CDR2 is SAAADI.

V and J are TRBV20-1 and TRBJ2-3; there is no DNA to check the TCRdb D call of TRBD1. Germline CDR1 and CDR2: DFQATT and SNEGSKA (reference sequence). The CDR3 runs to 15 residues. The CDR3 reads CSASYSTGFRDTQYF.

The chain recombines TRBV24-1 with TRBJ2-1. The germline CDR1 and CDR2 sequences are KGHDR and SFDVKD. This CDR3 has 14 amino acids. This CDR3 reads CATSAGPKYNEQFF.

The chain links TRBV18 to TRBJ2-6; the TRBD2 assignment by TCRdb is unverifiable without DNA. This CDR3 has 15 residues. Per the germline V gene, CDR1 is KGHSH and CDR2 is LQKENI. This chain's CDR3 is CASSPQRPGANVLTF.

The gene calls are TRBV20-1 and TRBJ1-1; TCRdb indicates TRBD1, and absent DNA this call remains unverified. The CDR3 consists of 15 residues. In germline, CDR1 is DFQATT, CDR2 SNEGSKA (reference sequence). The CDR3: CSARDPRGRNTEAFF.

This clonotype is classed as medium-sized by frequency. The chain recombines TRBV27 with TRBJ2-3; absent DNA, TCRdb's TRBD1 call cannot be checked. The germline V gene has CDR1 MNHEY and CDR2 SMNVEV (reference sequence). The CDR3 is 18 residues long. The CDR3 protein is CASRLFYTGGESGDTQYF.

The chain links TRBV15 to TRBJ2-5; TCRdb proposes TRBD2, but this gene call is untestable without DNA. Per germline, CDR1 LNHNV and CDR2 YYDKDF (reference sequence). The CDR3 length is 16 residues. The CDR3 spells CATSRAAGGPRETQYF.

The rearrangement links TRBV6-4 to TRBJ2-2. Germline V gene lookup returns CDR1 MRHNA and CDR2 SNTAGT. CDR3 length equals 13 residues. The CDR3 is CASSAKTTGELFF.

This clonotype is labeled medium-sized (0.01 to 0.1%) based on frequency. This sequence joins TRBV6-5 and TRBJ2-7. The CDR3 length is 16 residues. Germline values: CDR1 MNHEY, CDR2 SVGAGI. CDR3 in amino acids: CASSYSRESSSYEQYF.

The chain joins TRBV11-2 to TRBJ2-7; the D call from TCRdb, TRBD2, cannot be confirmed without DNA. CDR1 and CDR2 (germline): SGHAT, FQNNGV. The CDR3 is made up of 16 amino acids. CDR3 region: CASSLQTVGGMGEQYF.

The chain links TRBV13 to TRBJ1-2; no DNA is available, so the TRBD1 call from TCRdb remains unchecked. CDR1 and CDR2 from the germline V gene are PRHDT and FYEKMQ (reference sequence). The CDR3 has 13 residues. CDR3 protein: CASSLYRNYGYTF.

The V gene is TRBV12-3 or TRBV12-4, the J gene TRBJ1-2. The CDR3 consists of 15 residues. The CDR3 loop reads CASSLARYQHYGYTF.

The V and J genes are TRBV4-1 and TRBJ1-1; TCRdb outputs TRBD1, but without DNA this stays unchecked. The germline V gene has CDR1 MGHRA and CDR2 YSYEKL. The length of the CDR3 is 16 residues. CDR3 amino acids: CASSPAGQGMNTEAFF.